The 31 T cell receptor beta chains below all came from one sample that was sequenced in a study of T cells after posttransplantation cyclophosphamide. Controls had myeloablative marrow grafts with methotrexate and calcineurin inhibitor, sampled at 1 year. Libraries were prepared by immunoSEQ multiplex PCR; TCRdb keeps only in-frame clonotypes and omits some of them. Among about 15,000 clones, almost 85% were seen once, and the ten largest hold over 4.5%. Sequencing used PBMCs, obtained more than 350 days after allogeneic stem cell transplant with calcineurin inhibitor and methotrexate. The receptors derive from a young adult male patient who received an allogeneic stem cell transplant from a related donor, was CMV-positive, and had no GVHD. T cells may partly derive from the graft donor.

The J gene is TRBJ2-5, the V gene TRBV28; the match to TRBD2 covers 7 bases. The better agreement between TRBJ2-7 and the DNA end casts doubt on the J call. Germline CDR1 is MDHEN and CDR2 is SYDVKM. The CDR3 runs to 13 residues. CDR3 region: CASSFGLDHEQYF. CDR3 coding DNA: TGTGCCAGCAGTTTCGGACTAGACCACGAGCAGTACTTC.

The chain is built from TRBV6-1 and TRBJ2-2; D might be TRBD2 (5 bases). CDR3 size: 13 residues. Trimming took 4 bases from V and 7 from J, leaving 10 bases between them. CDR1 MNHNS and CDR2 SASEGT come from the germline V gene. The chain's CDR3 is CASSGRGGGELFF. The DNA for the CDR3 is TGTGCCAGCAGTGGACGGGGTGGCGGGGAGCTGTTTTTT.

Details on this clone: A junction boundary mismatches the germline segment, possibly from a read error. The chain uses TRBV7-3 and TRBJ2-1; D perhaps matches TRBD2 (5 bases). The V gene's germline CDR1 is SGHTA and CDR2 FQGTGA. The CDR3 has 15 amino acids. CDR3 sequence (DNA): TGTGCCAGCAGCTTAACGGCGGGCCCCTACAGTGAGCAGTTCTTC. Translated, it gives CASSLTAGPYSEQFF. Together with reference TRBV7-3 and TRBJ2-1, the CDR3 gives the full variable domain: GAGVSQTPSNKVTEKGKYVELRCDPISGHTALYWYRQSLGQGPEFLIYFQGTGAADDSGLPNDRFFAVRPEGSVSTLKIQRTERGDSAVYLCASSLTAGPYSEQFFGPGTRLTVL.

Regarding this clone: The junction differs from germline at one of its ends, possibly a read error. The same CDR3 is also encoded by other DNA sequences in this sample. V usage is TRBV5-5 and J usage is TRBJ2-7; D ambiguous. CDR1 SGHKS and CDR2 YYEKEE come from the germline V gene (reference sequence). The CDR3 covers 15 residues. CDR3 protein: CASSLVRHGSYEQYF. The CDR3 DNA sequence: TGCGCCAGCAGCTTGGTTCGACACGGATCTTACGAGCAGTACTTC.

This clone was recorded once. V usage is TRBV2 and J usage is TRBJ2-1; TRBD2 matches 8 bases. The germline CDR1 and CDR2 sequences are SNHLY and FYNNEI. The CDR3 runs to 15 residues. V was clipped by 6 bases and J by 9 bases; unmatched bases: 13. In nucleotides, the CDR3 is TGTGCCAGCAGCGGACTAGCCGGGGCCCACAGTGAGCAGTTCTTC. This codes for CASSGLAGAHSEQFF.

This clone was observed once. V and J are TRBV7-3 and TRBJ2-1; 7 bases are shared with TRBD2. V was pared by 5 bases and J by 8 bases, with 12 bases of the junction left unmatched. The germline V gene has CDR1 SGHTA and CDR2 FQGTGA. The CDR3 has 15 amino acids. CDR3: CASSRGLIDGDEQFF. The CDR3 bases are TGTGCCAGCAGCAGGGGACTAATCGACGGAGATGAGCAGTTCTTC.

CDR3 loop: CASGRAIEAFF. The CDR3 nucleotides are TGTGCCAGCGGGAGGGCAATTGAAGCTTTCTTT. The rearrangement joins TRBV2 to TRBJ1-1; D remains ambiguous. Germline V gene data show CDR1 as SNHLY and CDR2 as FYNNEI. V was shortened by 8 bases and J by 7 bases, with 11 bases between the two germline ends. The CDR3 consists of 11 residues.

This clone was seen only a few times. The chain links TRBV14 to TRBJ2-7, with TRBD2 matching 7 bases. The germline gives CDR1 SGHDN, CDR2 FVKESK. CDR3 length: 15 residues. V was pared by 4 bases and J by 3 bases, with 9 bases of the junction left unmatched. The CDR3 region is CASSPGRGLGYEQYF. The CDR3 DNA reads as TGTGCCAGCAGCCCGGGGCGGGGGTTGGGCTACGAGCAGTACTTC.

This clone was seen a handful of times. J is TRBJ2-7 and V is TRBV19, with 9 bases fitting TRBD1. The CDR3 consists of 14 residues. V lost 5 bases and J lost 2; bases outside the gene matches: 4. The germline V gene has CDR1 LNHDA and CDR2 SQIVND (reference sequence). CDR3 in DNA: TGTGCCAGTAGTGCGGGACAGGGTCCCTACGAGCAGTACTTC. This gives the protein CASSAGQGPYEQYF.

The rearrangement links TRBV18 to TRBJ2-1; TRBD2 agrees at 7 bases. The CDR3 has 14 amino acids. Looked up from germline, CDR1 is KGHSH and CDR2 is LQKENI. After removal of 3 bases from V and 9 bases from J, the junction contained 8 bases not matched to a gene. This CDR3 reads CASSPPSSGSEQFF. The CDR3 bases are TGTGCCAGCTCACCCCCCTCTAGCGGTAGTGAGCAGTTCTTC.

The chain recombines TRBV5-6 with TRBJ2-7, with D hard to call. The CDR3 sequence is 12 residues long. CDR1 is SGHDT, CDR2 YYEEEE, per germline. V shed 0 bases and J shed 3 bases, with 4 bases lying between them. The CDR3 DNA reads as TGTGCCAGCAGCTTGGGTAACTACGAGCAGTACTTC. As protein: CASSLGNYEQYF. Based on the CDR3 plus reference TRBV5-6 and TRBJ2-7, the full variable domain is DAGVTQSPTHLIKTRGQQVTLRCSPKSGHDTVSWYQQALGQGPQFIFQYYEEEERQRGNFPDRFSGHQFPNYSSELNVNALLLGDSALYLCASSLGNYEQYFGPGTRLTVT.

CDR3 protein: CASRYGGGTEAFF. CDR3 DNA: TGTGCCAGCAGGTACGGGGGAGGCACTGAAGCTTTCTTT. This sequence joins TRBV7-2 and TRBJ1-1; perhaps TRBD1 as D (5 bases). The V end lost 6 bases, the J end lost 4 bases, and 12 bases lay between the germline ends. The CDR3 covers 13 residues. Germline values: CDR1 SGHTA, CDR2 FQGNSA.

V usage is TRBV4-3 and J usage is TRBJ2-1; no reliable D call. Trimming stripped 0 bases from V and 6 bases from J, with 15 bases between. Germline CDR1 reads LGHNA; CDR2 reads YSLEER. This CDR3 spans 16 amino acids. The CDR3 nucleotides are TGCGCCAGCAGCCAAGAATACCCGGAAGGCGGCAATGAGCAGTTCTTC. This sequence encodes CASSQEYPEGGNEQFF.

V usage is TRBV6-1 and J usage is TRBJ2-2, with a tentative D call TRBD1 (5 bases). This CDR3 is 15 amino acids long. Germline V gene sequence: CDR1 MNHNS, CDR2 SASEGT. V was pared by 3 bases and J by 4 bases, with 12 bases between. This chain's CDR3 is CASSDRVRGTGELFF. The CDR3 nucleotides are TGTGCCAGCAGTGACAGGGTTCGTGGCACCGGGGAGCTGTTTTTT.

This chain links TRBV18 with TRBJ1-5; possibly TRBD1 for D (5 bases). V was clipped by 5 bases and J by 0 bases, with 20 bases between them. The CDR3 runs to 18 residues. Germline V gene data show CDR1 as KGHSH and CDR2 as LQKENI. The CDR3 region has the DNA TGTGCCAGCTCAGAGCGAGGAGGGCAGGGAACTAGCAATCAGCCCCAGCATTTT. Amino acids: CASSERGGQGTSNQPQHF. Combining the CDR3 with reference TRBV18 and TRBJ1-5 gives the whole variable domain NAGVMQNPRHLVRRRGQEARLRCSPMKGHSHVYWYRQLPEEGLKFMVYLQKENIIDESGMPKERFSAEFPKEGPSILRIQQVVRGDSAAYFCASSERGGQGTSNQPQHFGDGTRLSIL.

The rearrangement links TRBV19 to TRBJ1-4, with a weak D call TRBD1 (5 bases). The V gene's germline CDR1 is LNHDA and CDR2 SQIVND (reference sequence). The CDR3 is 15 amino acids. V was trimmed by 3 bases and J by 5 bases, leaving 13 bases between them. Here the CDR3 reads CASSIEAGRNEKLFF. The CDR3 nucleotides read TGTGCCAGTAGTATTGAGGCAGGGCGGAATGAAAAACTGTTTTTT.

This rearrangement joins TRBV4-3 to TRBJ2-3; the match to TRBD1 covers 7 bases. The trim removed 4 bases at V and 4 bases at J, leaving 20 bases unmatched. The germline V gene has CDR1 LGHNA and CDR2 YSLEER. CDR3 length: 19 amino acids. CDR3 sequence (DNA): TGCGCCAGCAGCCTCGCCACCGGCTACAGGGGAAAAATGGCAGATACGCAGTATTTT. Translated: CASSLATGYRGKMADTQYF.

CDR3 residues: CASSTTGSVDTEAFF. CDR3 coding DNA: TGTGCCAGCTCTACGACAGGGTCTGTCGACACTGAAGCTTTCTTT. J is TRBJ1-1 and V is TRBV9; 7 bases are a match to TRBD1. The germline CDR1 and CDR2 sequences are SGDLS and YYNGEE. The CDR3 is 15 amino acids. V was pared by 7 bases and J by 3 bases, with 12 bases of the junction left unmatched.

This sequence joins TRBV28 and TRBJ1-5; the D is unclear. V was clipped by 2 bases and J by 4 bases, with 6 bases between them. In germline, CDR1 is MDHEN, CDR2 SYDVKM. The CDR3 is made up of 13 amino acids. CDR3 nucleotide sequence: TGTGCCAGCAGTTTACCCAGAAATCAGCCCCAGCATTTT. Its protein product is CASSLPRNQPQHF. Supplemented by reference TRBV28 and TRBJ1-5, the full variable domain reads DVKVTQSSRYLVKRTGEKVFLECVQDMDHENMFWYRQDPGLGLRLIYFSYDVKMKEKGDIPEGYSVSREKKERFSLILESASTNQTSMYLCASSLPRNQPQHFGDGTRLSIL.

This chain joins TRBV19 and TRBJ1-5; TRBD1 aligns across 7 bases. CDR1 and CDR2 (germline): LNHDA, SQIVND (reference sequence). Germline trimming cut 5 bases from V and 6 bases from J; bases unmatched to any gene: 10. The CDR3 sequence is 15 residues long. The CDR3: CASSLQGLSLQPQHF. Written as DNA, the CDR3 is TGTGCCAGTAGTCTACAGGGGTTGAGTCTTCAGCCCCAGCATTTT.

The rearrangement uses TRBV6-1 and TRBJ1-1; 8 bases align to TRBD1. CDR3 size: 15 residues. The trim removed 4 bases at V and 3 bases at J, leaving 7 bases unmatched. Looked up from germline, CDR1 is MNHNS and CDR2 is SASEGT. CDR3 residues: CASSGDRGQHTEAFF. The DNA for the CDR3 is TGTGCCAGCAGTGGCGACAGGGGCCAGCACACTGAAGCTTTCTTT.

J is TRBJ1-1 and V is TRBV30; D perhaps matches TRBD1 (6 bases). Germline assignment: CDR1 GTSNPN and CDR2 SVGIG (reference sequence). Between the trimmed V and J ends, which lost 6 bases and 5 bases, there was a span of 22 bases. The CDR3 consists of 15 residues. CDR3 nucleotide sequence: TGTGCCTGCAGGGGAAGGACAGCCTATGGAACTGAAGCTTTCTTT. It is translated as CACRGRTAYGTEAFF.

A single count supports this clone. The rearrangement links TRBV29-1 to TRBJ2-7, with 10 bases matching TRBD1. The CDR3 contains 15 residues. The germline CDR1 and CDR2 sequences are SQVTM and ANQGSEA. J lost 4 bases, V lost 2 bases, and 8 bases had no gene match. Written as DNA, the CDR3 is TGCAGCGTTGAAAACACGGACAGGGGGGGTTACGAGCAGTACTTC. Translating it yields CSVENTDRGGYEQYF.

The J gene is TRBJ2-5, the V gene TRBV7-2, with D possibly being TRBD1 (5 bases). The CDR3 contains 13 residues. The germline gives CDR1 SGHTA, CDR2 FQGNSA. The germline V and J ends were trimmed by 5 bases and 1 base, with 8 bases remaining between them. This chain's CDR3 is CASSLRGQETQYF. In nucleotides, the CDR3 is TGTGCCAGCAGCCTTAGGGGCCAAGAGACCCAGTACTTC.

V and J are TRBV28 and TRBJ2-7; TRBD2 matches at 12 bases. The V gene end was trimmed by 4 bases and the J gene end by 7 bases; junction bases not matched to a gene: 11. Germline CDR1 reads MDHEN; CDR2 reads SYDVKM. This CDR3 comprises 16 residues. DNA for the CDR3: TGTGCCAGCAGTTCCCTGAGGGCTAGCGGGAGGGGGGAGCAGTACTTC. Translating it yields CASSSLRASGRGEQYF.

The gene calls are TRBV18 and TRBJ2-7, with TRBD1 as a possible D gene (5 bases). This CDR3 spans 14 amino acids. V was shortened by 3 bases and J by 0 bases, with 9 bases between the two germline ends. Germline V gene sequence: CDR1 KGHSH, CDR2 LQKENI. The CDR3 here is CASSPPGPSYEQYF. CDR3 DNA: TGTGCCAGCTCACCCCCAGGGCCCTCCTACGAGCAGTACTTC.

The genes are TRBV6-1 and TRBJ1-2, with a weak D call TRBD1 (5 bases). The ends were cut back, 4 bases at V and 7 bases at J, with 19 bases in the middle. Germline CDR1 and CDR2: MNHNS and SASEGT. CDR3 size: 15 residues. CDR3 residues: CASSARQSQPLGYTF. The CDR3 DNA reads TGTGCCAGCAGTGCCCGACAGAGCCAACCTCTTGGCTACACCTTC.

The DNA of the CDR3 is TGTGCCACCAGCAGACAGCGGGAGTGGGGTAAAAATGAGCAGTTCTTC. Protein: CATSRQREWGKNEQFF. The chain links TRBV15 to TRBJ2-1, with 8 bases fitting TRBD2. This CDR3 contains 16 residues. Trimming took 2 bases from V and 7 from J; bases not matched to a gene: 10. Germline lookup yields CDR1 LNHNV and CDR2 YYDKDF (reference sequence).

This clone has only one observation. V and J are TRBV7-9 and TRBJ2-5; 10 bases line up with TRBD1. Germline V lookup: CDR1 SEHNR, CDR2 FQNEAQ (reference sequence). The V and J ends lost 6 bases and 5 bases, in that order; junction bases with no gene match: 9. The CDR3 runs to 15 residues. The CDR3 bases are TGTGCCAGCAGGCAAGACAGGGGGCGCGAGGAGACCCAGTACTTC. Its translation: CASRQDRGREETQYF.

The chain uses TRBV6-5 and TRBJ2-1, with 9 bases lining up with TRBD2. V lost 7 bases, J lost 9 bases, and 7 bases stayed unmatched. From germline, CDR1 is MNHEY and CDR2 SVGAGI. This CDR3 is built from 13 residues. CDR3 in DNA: TGTGCCAGCACGCGGGAGGGGCTCAGTGAGCAGTTCTTC. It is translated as CASTREGLSEQFF.

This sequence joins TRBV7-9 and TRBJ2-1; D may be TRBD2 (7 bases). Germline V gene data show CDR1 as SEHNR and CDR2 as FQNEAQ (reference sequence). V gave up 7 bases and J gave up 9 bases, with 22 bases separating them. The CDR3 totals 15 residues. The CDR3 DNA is TGTGCCAGCACCCTCCAGGGGCTAGCGGACAGTGAGCAGTTCTTC. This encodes CASTLQGLADSEQFF.